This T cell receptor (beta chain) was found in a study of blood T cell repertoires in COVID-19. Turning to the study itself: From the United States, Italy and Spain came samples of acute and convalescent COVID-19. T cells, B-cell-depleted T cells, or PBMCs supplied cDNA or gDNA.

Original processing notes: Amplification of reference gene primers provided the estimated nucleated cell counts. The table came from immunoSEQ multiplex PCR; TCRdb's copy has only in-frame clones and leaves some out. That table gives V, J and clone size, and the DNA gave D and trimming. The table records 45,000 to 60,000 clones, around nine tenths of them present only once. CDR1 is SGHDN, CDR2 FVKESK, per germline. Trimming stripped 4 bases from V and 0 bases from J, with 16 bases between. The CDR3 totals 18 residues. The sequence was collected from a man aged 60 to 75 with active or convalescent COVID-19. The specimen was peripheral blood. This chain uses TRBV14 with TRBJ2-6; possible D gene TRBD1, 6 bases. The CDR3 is CASSPYRQAGSGANVLTF. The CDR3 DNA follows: TGTGCCAGCAGCCCATATCGACAGGCAGGCTCTGGGGCCAACGTCCTGACTTTC. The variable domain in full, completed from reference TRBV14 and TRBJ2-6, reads EAGVTQFPSHSVIEKGQTVTLRCDPISGHDNLYWYRRVMGKEIKFLLHFVKESKQDESGMPNNRFLAERTGGTYSTLKVQPAELEDSGVYFCASSPYRQAGSGANVLTFGAGSRLTVL.